Listed below are T cell receptor beta chains from one sample, sequenced in a study of blood T cell repertoires in COVID-19. Measured with immunoSEQ multiplex PCR; TCRdb has only the in-frame clones, and not every one. The sample yields tens of thousands of clones, less than 95% seen once. Sequencing was performed on peripheral blood. The receptors here all came from a man aged 50-59 years with COVID-19, enrolled during active disease. The CDR3 runs from the conserved cysteine through the conserved F or W. The D gene is left open where the match is weak. Clone size appears in some rows only: once, few, many, or a class for an expanded clone.

size: NA
V: TRBV11-2
D: TRBD1
J: TRBJ2-7
CDR3: CASIPGQGTYEQYF
DNA: TGTGCCAGCATCCCCGGACAGGGAACCTACGAGCAGTACTTC

size: once
V: TRBV5-1
D: NA
J: TRBJ2-2
CDR3: CASSLESGGNTGELFF
DNA: TGCGCCAGCAGCTTGGAGTCTGGGGGCAACACCGGGGAGCTGTTTTTT

size: NA
V: TRBV7-6
D: TRBD1
J: TRBJ1-2
CDR3: CASSLMPGQGKDYGYTF
DNA: TGTGCCAGCAGCTTGATGCCCGGACAGGGGAAGGACTATGGCTACACCTTC

size: NA
V: TRBV10-3
D: TRBD1
J: TRBJ1-1
CDR3: CAISMTGPQGHFRMNTEAFF
DNA: TGTGCCATCAGCATGACAGGGCCTCAAGGGCATTTCAGAATGAACACTGAAGCTTTCTTT

size: once
V: TRBV4-2
D: TRBD2
J: TRBJ2-4
CDR3: CASSQDIWGGTKNIQYF
DNA: TGTGCCAGCAGCCAAGATATTTGGGGGGGGACCAAAAACATTCAGTACTTC

size: NA
V: TRBV15
D: NA
J: TRBJ2-1
CDR3: CATRSGLSYNEQFF
DNA: TGTGCCACCAGAAGCGGACTTTCCTACAATGAGCAGTTCTTC

size: once
V: TRBV9
D: TRBD2
J: TRBJ2-1
CDR3: CASSVAAGVYNEQFF
DNA: TGTGCCAGCAGCGTAGCGGCGGGAGTCTACAATGAGCAGTTCTTC

size: NA
V: TRBV7-9
D: TRBD1
J: TRBJ1-2
CDR3: CASSLGTGLNPGGYTF
DNA: TGTGCCAGCAGCCTCGGGACAGGGTTGAATCCTGGCGGCTACACCTTC

size: NA
V: TRBV19
D: NA
J: TRBJ1-6
CDR3: CASSPRGFNSPLHF
DNA: TGTGCCAGTAGTCCCCGGGGGTTCAATTCACCCCTCCACTTT

size: NA
V: TRBV5-6
D: NA
J: TRBJ1-3
CDR3: CASSLVDSGNTIYF
DNA: TGTGCCAGCAGCTTGGTAGATTCTGGAAACACCATATATTTT

size: NA
V: TRBV29-1
D: TRBD1
J: TRBJ1-2
CDR3: CSVGDPGQNTNYGYTF
DNA: TGCAGCGTTGGGGACCCGGGACAGAACACTAACTATGGCTACACCTTC

size: once
V: TRBV24-1
D: NA
J: TRBJ2-3
CDR3: CATSDPVVDTQYF
DNA: TGTGCCACCAGTGATCCGGTGGTGGATACGCAGTATTTT

size: NA
V: TRBV6-1
D: NA
J: TRBJ2-7
CDR3: CASSEEAGGPYEQYF
DNA: TGTGCCAGCAGTGAAGAGGCAGGGGGGCCCTACGAGCAGTACTTC

size: NA
V: TRBV5-1
D: NA
J: TRBJ2-5
CDR3: CASSFQGGETQYF
DNA: TGCGCCAGCAGCTTTCAGGGGGGAGAGACCCAGTACTTC

size: NA
V: TRBV5-1
D: TRBD2
J: TRBJ2-2
CDR3: CASRRTGGAGELFF
DNA: TGCGCCAGTAGACGGACCGGGGGGGCCGGGGAGCTGTTTTTT

size: NA
V: TRBV18
D: TRBD1
J: TRBJ2-7
CDR3: CASSPPGTGHYEQYF
DNA: TGTGCCAGCTCACCACCCGGGACAGGGCACTACGAGCAGTACTTC

size: NA
V: TRBV4-1
D: TRBD1
J: TRBJ2-3
CDR3: CASSEPGTGGADTQYF
DNA: TGCGCCAGCAGCGAGCCCGGGACAGGGGGCGCAGATACGCAGTATTTT

size: NA
V: TRBV5-8
D: NA
J: TRBJ2-1
CDR3: CASSIPLGASYNEQFF
DNA: TGTGCCAGCAGCATCCCTTTGGGGGCCTCCTACAATGAGCAGTTCTTC

size: NA
V: TRBV10-3
D: NA
J: TRBJ1-2
CDR3: CAIKIDRQNYGYTF
DNA: TGTGCCATCAAAATCGACAGGCAAAACTATGGCTACACCTTC

size: NA
V: TRBV6-5
D: TRBD2
J: TRBJ2-1
CDR3: CASSKTSRDNEQFF
DNA: TGTGCCAGCAGTAAGACTAGCAGGGACAATGAGCAGTTCTTC

size: NA
V: TRBV6-2/TRBV6-3
D: TRBD1
J: TRBJ2-4
CDR3: CASSSPGQGVNIQYF
DNA: TGTGCCAGCAGTTCACCGGGACAGGGAGTTAACATTCAGTACTTC

size: NA
V: TRBV6-5
D: NA
J: TRBJ1-1
CDR3: CASSWTENTEAFF
DNA: TGTGCCAGCAGTTGGACAGAGAACACTGAAGCTTTCTTT

size: NA
V: TRBV6-1
D: TRBD2
J: TRBJ2-2
CDR3: CASSEQGLAETGELFF
DNA: TGTGCCAGCAGTGAACAGGGACTAGCGGAAACCGGGGAGCTGTTTTTT

size: NA
V: TRBV4-1
D: NA
J: TRBJ1-2
CDR3: CASSQENYGYTF
DNA: TGCGCCAGCAGCCAGGAGAACTATGGCTACACCTTC

size: NA
V: TRBV4-1
D: NA
J: TRBJ2-3
CDR3: CASSQVAGRLGRTDTQYF
DNA: TGCGCCAGCAGCCAAGTGGCAGGGCGTCTTGGTCGCACAGATACGCAGTATTTT

size: NA
V: TRBV20-1
D: TRBD2
J: TRBJ2-2
CDR3: CSASKRSGRATGELFF
DNA: TGCAGTGCTAGTAAACGGAGCGGGAGGGCCACCGGGGAGCTGTTTTTT

size: once
V: TRBV18
D: TRBD2
J: TRBJ2-1
CDR3: CASSSKAGGAYNEQFF
DNA: TGTGCCAGCTCATCGAAAGCGGGAGGGGCCTACAATGAGCAGTTCTTC